The 4 T cell receptor beta chains below were found in one sample sequenced in a study of OX40 agonist ivuxolimab in advanced cancers. Sequenced by immunoSEQ multiplex PCR; TCRdb stores in-frame clones only, minus some. The sample lists over 25,000 clones, approximately 80% occurring once. Sequencing was performed on CD4+ or CD8+ T cells sorted from blood, taken in a trial of the OX40 agonist ivuxolimab. All receptors derive from an adult with an advanced solid tumor such as melanoma, head and neck, liver or kidney cancer.

The gene calls are TRBV27 and TRBJ1-5; 7 bases map to TRBD1. The CDR3 length is 13 residues. CDR1 and CDR2 from the germline V gene are MNHEY and SMNVEV (reference sequence). Trimming took 3 bases from V and 6 from J; bases not matched to a gene: 2. The CDR3 bases are TGTGCCAGCAGTTTGCGGGACAGTCAGCCCCAGCATTTT. Its protein product is CASSLRDSQPQHF.

The gene calls are TRBV5-1 and TRBJ1-2; D gene unclear. Germline CDR1 SGHRS, CDR2 YFSETQ. CDR3 length equals 14 residues. The V end lost 0 bases, the J end lost 4 bases, and 10 bases lay between the germline ends. The DNA of the CDR3 is TGCGCCAGCAGCTTGGTTGACCCAGGCTATGGCTACACCTTC. Translating it yields CASSLVDPGYGYTF. Full variable domain (outside the CDR3, taken from reference TRBV5-1 and TRBJ1-2): KAGVTQTPRYLIKTRGQQVTLSCSPISGHRSVSWYQQTPGQGLQFLFEYFSETQRNKGNFPGRFSGRQFSNSRSEMNVSTLELGDSALYLCASSLVDPGYGYTFGSGTRLTVV.

This clone has just a few counts. V usage is TRBV13 and J usage is TRBJ2-2; TRBD2 aligns across 9 bases. Germline V gives CDR1 PRHDT, CDR2 FYEKMQ (reference sequence). Unmatched junction bases numbered 14, after V lost 0 bases and J lost 6 bases. The CDR3 totals 19 residues. The CDR3 DNA sequence: TGTGCCAGCAGCTTAGGCCTTACACTAGCGGGCAGGTCCCCCGGGGAGCTGTTTTTT. Translation gives CASSLGLTLAGRSPGELFF.

The chain recombines TRBV7-2 with TRBJ1-2; 10 nucleotides line up with TRBD1. Trimming took 1 base from V and 6 from J; bases not matched to a gene: 5. Germline V gene lookup returns CDR1 SGHTA and CDR2 FQGNSA. The CDR3 extends over 15 amino acids. CDR3 protein: CASSLDLGQGNGYTF. The CDR3 nucleotides are TGTGCCAGCAGCTTAGATTTGGGACAGGGGAATGGCTACACCTTC.